These T cell receptor beta chains were read from a single sample in a study of T-cell reconstitution after alpha-beta-depleted transplantation in children. TCRdb called the PCR reads again in MiXCR, with one record for every CDR3 protein. The sample contains about 230,000 distinct CDR3 sequences, 9.7% of which appear only once. The sequencing used PBMCs from the stem cell graft donor, collected from the stem cell graft. The receptors derive from a human donor who donated a stem cell graft to a child with SCID. CDR3s leave out the opening cysteine and the closing phenylalanine or tryptophan. The order of the fields is J gene, V gene, CDR3 protein.

TRBJ2-1,TRBV2,ASSEAGGSKQF
TRBJ2-3,TRBV5-1,ASSLRKDTDTQY
TRBJ2-7,TRBV7-9,ASSFPSGTGQYEQY
TRBJ2-7,TRBV20-1,SASLPYEQY
TRBJ1-2,TRBV29-1,STGGSLPRDGYT
TRBJ1-2,TRBV5-1,ASSEQGTGSHGYT
TRBJ2-3,TRBV7-9,ASSLDGTGMEY
TRBJ1-1,TRBV5-1,ASSLEGGGTEAF
TRBJ2-7,TRBV12-3/TRBV12-4,ASSGGENLYEPY
TRBJ1-2,TRBV5-1,ASSYEQENYGYT
TRBJ2-4,TRBV4-3,ASSQDRGGSSKNIQY
TRBJ2-7,TRBV3-1,ASSLTWGVYEQY